This TCR beta chain was documented in a study of response to subunit inactivated influenza vaccine. CDR3 size: 14 residues. Per germline, CDR1 SGHRS and CDR2 YFSETQ. Trimming shortened V by 4 bases and J by 2 bases, and 13 bases separated the two germline ends. In TCRdb, the RT-PCR reads were re-called with MiXCR into one record per CDR3 protein. The top ten clones hold roughly 14% of a sample with 450,000 to 600,000 distinct CDR3 sequences, approximately 7.7% of them seen once. This clonotype was recorded at least ten times. Its antigen is as yet unknown. Points from the study as a whole: The authors offered the suggestion that each seasonal influenza vaccination recruits few new T cells.

The specimen comprised PBMCs from blood, sampled approximately 25 months after vaccination. This receptor was taken from a man aged 45 to 75 who received an inactivated influenza vaccine. The chain recombines TRBV5-1 with TRBJ2-7; a possible D gene is TRBD2 (6 bases). The CDR3 loop reads CASSEGLRTYEQYF. The CDR3 DNA reads as TGCGCCAGCAGCGAGGGACTGCGAACCTACGAGCAGTACTTC.